These 24 T cell receptor beta chains originate from one sample sequenced in a study of blood T cell repertoires in COVID-19. Sequencing used immunoSEQ multiplex PCR; TCRdb keeps in-frame clones, though not all of them. The table has 150,000 or so clones, roughly 89% seen once; the top ten hold about 9.4%. Material: peripheral blood. These TCRs come from a woman aged 70-85 years with COVID-19, enrolled during active disease.

The rearrangement joins TRBV7-3 to TRBJ2-3; TRBD1 matches at 8 bases. CDR1 and CDR2 (germline): SGHTA, FQGTGA. V lost 1 base, J lost 3 bases, and 3 bases stayed unmatched. The CDR3 totals 15 residues. The CDR3 sequence is CASSLIGDRTDTQYF. CDR3 in DNA: TGTGCCAGCAGCTTAATAGGGGACAGGACAGATACGCAGTATTTT.

V and J are TRBV3-1 (or the pseudogene TRBV3-2) and TRBJ2-1, with D possibly TRBD1 on 6 matching bases. V lost 3 bases and J lost 5, with 14 bases in between. The germline V gene has CDR1 LGHDT and CDR2 YNNKEL (reference sequence). The CDR3 has 15 residues. The CDR3 DNA reads TGTGCCAGCAGCCATGCTGGGGGCGGAAACAATGAGCAGTTCTTC. Protein: CASSHAGGGNNEQFF.

This chain connects TRBV5-5 to TRBJ1-1; D is uncertain. Trimming removed 0 bases at V and 1 base at J, with 13 bases between. The germline CDR1 and CDR2 sequences are SGHKS and YYEKEE (reference sequence). The length of the CDR3 is 16 residues. As DNA, the CDR3 is TGTGCCAGCAGCTTGGTTTTATATTCAGGGAACACTGAAGCTTTCTTT. Encoded protein: CASSLVLYSGNTEAFF.

The chain couples TRBV6-1 to TRBJ1-2; 8 bases are a match to TRBD1. V trimming: 4 bases; J trimming: 4 bases; junction bases outside the gene matches: 20. This CDR3 has 19 residues. From germline, CDR1 is MNHNS and CDR2 SASEGT. CDR3 amino acids: CASSGPGAGGTLTVYGYTF. CDR3 nucleotides: TGTGCCAGCAGTGGCCCGGGGGCAGGGGGCACACTTACCGTCTATGGCTACACCTTC.

The sample holds a few counts of this clone. The chain is built from TRBV9 and TRBJ2-1, with TRBD2 identical over 8 bases. Germline values: CDR1 SGDLS, CDR2 YYNGEE. The junction had 10 bases not matched to a gene; V was cut back by 0 bases and J by 8 bases. The CDR3 runs to 16 residues. Here the CDR3 DNA reads TGTGCCAGCAGCGTAGGGGCGGGGGGCCGTATCGATGAGCAGTTCTTC. It yields the protein CASSVGAGGRIDEQFF.

The chain is built from TRBV30 and TRBJ2-5; 10 nucleotides agree with TRBD2. The V and J ends lost 4 bases and 3 bases, in that order; junction bases with no gene match: 14. CDR3 length: 17 amino acids. Germline V CDR1 and CDR2: GTSNPN, SVGIG (reference sequence). The CDR3 coding sequence is TGTGCCTGGAAACACCCGGGGCTAGCGGGGGTTAAAGAGACCCAGTACTTC. Its protein product is CAWKHPGLAGVKETQYF. Full variable domain (outside the CDR3, taken from reference TRBV30 and TRBJ2-5): SQTIHQWPATLVQPVGSPLSLECTVEGTSNPNLYWYRQAAGRGLQLLFYSVGIGQISSEVPQNLSASRPQDRQFILSSKKLLLSDSGFYLCAWKHPGLAGVKETQYFGPGTRLLVL.

The V call is TRBV4-1, the J call TRBJ1-1, with 7 positions matching TRBD1. The length of the CDR3 is 14 residues. From germline, CDR1 is MGHRA and CDR2 YSYEKL. V lost 3 bases, J lost 4 bases, and 5 bases stayed unmatched. The CDR3 DNA reads TGCGCCAGCAGCCACACCCAGGGGGGCACTGAAGCTTTCTTT. This sequence encodes CASSHTQGGTEAFF.

The table lists this clone with a count of one. This chain connects TRBV10-3 to TRBJ1-5, with 7 bases fitting TRBD1. This CDR3 is 14 amino acids long. Germline values: CDR1 ENHRY, CDR2 SYGVKD. Trimming cost V 6 bases and J 7 bases; bases outside gene matches: 9. CDR3 in DNA: TGTGCCATCAGCCAAACAGGGGTAGGGCAGCCCCAGCATTTT. Protein product: CAISQTGVGQPQHF.

This chain joins TRBV9 and TRBJ2-1, with D maybe TRBD1 (6 bases). Germline V gene sequence: CDR1 SGDLS, CDR2 YYNGEE. The CDR3 is 16 residues long. V lost 0 bases, J lost 8 bases, and 18 bases lay in between. DNA for the CDR3: TGTGCCAGCAGCGTAGCGTGGGCAGGGGTAGCCCATGAGCAGTTCTTC. This translates into CASSVAWAGVAHEQFF.

In nucleotides, the CDR3 is TGCGCCAGCAGCTTGGGGGGACAGGACACTGAAGCTTTCTTT. Protein product: CASSLGGQDTEAFF. The chain combines TRBV5-1 with TRBJ1-1; 8 nucleotides match TRBD1. Germline trimming cut 0 bases from V and 3 bases from J; bases unmatched to any gene: 1. Germline V gives CDR1 SGHRS, CDR2 YFSETQ. The CDR3 loop spans 14 amino acids.

V is TRBV7-2 and J is TRBJ2-3; D ambiguous. The CDR3 covers 14 residues. Per the germline V gene, CDR1 is SGHTA and CDR2 is FQGNSA. Trimming stripped 2 bases from V and 3 bases from J, with 9 bases between. In DNA form, the CDR3 reads TGTGCCAGCAGCTTACGAACTTCTACAGATACGCAGTATTTT. Amino acid sequence: CASSLRTSTDTQYF.

Details on this clone: Other nucleotide sequences in the sample specify the same CDR3. J is TRBJ1-5 and V is TRBV27; weak D call: TRBD1 (5 bases). Per the germline V gene, CDR1 is MNHEY and CDR2 is SMNVEV (reference sequence). The CDR3 consists of 13 residues. V was cut by 1 base and J by 7 bases, with 8 bases left in between. The CDR3 sequence is CASSLWGGQPQHF. In DNA, the CDR3 is TGTGCCAGCAGTTTATGGGGGGGACAGCCCCAGCATTTT.

This clone has only a few counts. The genes are TRBV5-1 and TRBJ2-1; 7 bases align to TRBD2. The CDR3 is 15 amino acids. Looked up from germline, CDR1 is SGHRS and CDR2 is YFSETQ. J gave up 6 bases and V 3 bases, and 9 bases lay outside the gene matches. The CDR3 protein is CASSSRPSGGNEQFF. CDR3 sequence (DNA): TGCGCCAGCAGCTCCCGTCCTAGCGGTGGCAATGAGCAGTTCTTC.

This clone has more than one count but fewer than ten. The V call is TRBV28, the J call TRBJ1-2; the D gene is possibly TRBD1 (6 bases). The CDR3 length is 14 residues. Trimming took 6 bases from V and 8 from J, leaving 19 bases between them. Per germline, CDR1 MDHEN and CDR2 SYDVKM. CDR3 sequence: CASSTQGQSRGYTF. For the CDR3, the DNA is TGTGCCAGCAGCACCCAAGGACAGAGCAGGGGCTACACCTTC.

V usage is TRBV7-8 and J usage is TRBJ2-7, with D perhaps TRBD2 (7 bases). The CDR3 runs 15 residues. Germline V gene lookup returns CDR1 SGHVS and CDR2 FQNEAQ. V lost 2 bases and J lost 0, with 11 bases in between. CDR3 DNA: TGTGCCAGCAGCTTATTCGCGGGGGCCTCCTACGAGCAGTACTTC. It specifies CASSLFAGASYEQYF.

The rearrangement uses TRBV29-1 and TRBJ2-7; TRBD1 agrees at 11 bases. This CDR3 has 14 residues. The germline CDR1 and CDR2 sequences are SQVTM and ANQGSEA. Unmatched junction bases numbered 6, after V lost 3 bases and J lost 5 bases. CDR3 nucleotides: TGCAGCGTTGAGGTGGGGACAGGGGGTGACGAGCAGTACTTC. Translated, it gives CSVEVGTGGDEQYF.

The rearrangement links TRBV7-3 to TRBJ2-3; 9 bases line up with TRBD1. The CDR3 spans 16 residues. Germline CDR1 is SGHTA and CDR2 is FQGTGA. Unmatched junction bases numbered 9, after V lost 1 base and J lost 7 bases. This CDR3 is CASSLSFGTGSHTQYF. The CDR3 nucleotides are TGTGCCAGCAGCTTAAGTTTCGGGACAGGGAGCCATACGCAGTATTTT.

V gene TRBV3-1 (or the pseudogene TRBV3-2) combines with J gene TRBJ1-6, with 7 bases matching TRBD1. V was clipped by 2 bases and J by 0 bases; unmatched bases: 1. From germline, CDR1 is LGHDT and CDR2 YNNKEL (reference sequence). This CDR3 has 16 amino acids. The CDR3 is CASSQPGGSYNSPLHF. CDR3 coding DNA: TGTGCCAGCAGCCAACCAGGGGGCTCCTATAATTCACCCCTCCACTTT.

The chain carries TRBV20-1 and TRBJ1-6; D gene uncertain. In germline, CDR1 is DFQATT, CDR2 SNEGSKA (reference sequence). The V and J ends lost 3 bases and 7 bases respectively, with 10 bases between them. The CDR3 extends over 13 amino acids. The CDR3, as DNA: TGCAGTGCTAGTCTGGCGGAAAATTCACCCCTCCACTTT. This codes for CSASLAENSPLHF.

The V and J genes are TRBV3-1 (or the pseudogene TRBV3-2) and TRBJ1-2, with 10 bases identical to TRBD1. V lost 3 bases, J lost 8 bases, and 3 bases stayed unmatched. The CDR3 consists of 13 residues. From germline, CDR1 is LGHDT and CDR2 YNNKEL (reference sequence). Written as DNA, the CDR3 is TGTGCCAGCAGCCATGGACAGGGGGAAGGCTACACCTTC. Amino acids: CASSHGQGEGYTF.

V is TRBV18 and J is TRBJ2-5, with 13 bases lining up with TRBD2. Germline V gene data show CDR1 as KGHSH and CDR2 as LQKENI. This CDR3 has 16 residues. The J segment lost 3 bases and the V segment lost 6 bases, leaving 7 bases of the junction unmatched. CDR3 sequence (DNA): TGTGCCAGCTCCCACACTAGCGGGGGGGCAAAAGAGACCCAGTACTTC. It is translated as CASSHTSGGAKETQYF.

The chain uses TRBV5-1 and TRBJ2-3; TRBD2 aligns across 10 bases. There are 15 residues in the CDR3. Germline values: CDR1 SGHRS, CDR2 YFSETQ. V was pared by 5 bases and J by 2 bases, with 5 bases of the junction left unmatched. The CDR3 DNA reads TGCGCCAGCAGGGCCGGGACTAGCGACACAGATACGCAGTATTTT. Its protein is CASRAGTSDTDTQYF.

On this clone itself: Other DNA sequences in the same sample also yield this CDR3. This chain uses TRBV29-1 with TRBJ1-2; 11 positions agree with TRBD1. Germline CDR1 and CDR2: SQVTM and ANQGSEA. The CDR3 runs to 13 residues. V trimming: 4 bases; J trimming: 3 bases; junction bases outside the gene matches: 1. The CDR3 region is CSVGTGGDYGYTF. CDR3 DNA sequence: TGCAGCGTTGGGACAGGGGGCGACTATGGCTACACCTTC.

V and J are TRBV29-1 and TRBJ1-4; maybe TRBD1 (5 bases). This CDR3 is 15 amino acids long. In germline, CDR1 is SQVTM, CDR2 ANQGSEA. Trimming took off 3 bases at V and 2 bases at J, with 13 bases between the two ends. This chain's CDR3 is CSVEFWGVTNEKLFF. CDR3 coding DNA: TGCAGCGTTGAGTTCTGGGGGGTTACTAATGAAAAACTGTTTTTT.